This T cell receptor (beta chain) was identified during a study of early T cells in non-severe SARS-CoV-2 infection. This clonotype was observed a handful of times. The TCR library protocol was used to attach unique molecular identifiers. These identifiers were attached to individual cDNA molecules. TCRdb ran MiXCR on the 5' RACE reads and lists one entry per CDR3 protein. This sample has approximately 70,000 distinct CDR3 sequences, with 11% found just once. Sequencing used whole blood, obtained at baseline. The source of this sequence is an adult who was a healthcare worker with PCR-confirmed SARS-CoV-2 infection or an uninfected control (not recorded which).

The CDR3 protein is CASSGGQGARNEQFF. The CDR3 DNA is TGTGCCAGCAGCGGTGGACAGGGGGCGCGGAATGAGCAGTTCTTC. V gene TRBV7-3 combines with J gene TRBJ2-1; 11 positions match TRBD1. Germline V lookup: CDR1 SGHTA, CDR2 FQGTGA. V lost 5 bases to trimming and J lost 7 bases; unmatched junction nucleotides: 7. The CDR3 consists of 15 residues.